This TCR beta chain was sequenced for a study of blood T cell repertoires in COVID-19 (dated by TCRdb to the early 2020s). For context, the study as a whole: Samples covering the acute and convalescent phases of COVID-19 were provided by collaborators in the United States, Italy and Spain. The prospective study material was composed of cDNA or gDNA derived from T cells, B-cell-depleted T cells, or PBMCs. The dataset comprised deeply sampled blood TCRbeta repertoires from subjects exposed to, actively infected with, or recovered from COVID-19. The repertoires were made available in a free public database intended to serve as a resource for research on the immune response to SARS-CoV-2. The samples were drawn from the first 160 participants of the ongoing ImmuneRACE study and from over a thousand subjects provided by 6 global collaborators. Nearly every sample came with metadata listing a de-identified subject ID, COVID-19 status, age in years and sex. Where available, HLA class I and class II types were taken from metadata supplied by the sample provider and were not determined by assay-based typing. Study-wide conclusions, independent of this receptor: How much clinical and demographic metadata was included differed by source and by participant, and the metadata was provided uncurated.

Comments on this clone: Its target antigen remains unknown. Nothing much larger sits one base from this clone, and base qualities are not available.

Trimming removed 4 bases from V and 2 bases from J, leaving 8 bases between the germline ends. According to the germline V gene (reference sequence), CDR1 reads SEHNR and CDR2 reads FQNEAQ. The CDR3 runs 14 amino acids, cysteine and phenylalanine included. Only the CDR3 DNA stays, 42 bases, in frame from base 1. Collaborating institutions collected whole blood in K2EDTA tubes following their own protocols. Collaborator samples were shipped for TCRbeta analysis as frozen whole blood, isolated PBMCs, or DNA extracted from either sample type. TCRbeta CDR3 regions were amplified from genomic DNA by means of the immunoSEQ Assay, a bias-controlled multiplex PCR. The authors' analysis ran thus. The number of nucleated cells in each sample was estimated from the amplification of reference gene primers within the assay. To quantify the absolute abundance of each unique TCRbeta CDR3 rearrangement, sequence reads were collapsed and filtered. Productive Simpson clonality was computed per sample as the square root of Simpson's diversity index over productive rearrangements. Drawn from immuneACCESS, this table holds only the in-frame rearrangements with V and J called that TCRdb kept. Clones are partly lost; checked studies trace under half to an unresolved V gene and leave the rest unexplained. Clonal size and the V and J genes are those of that table, whereas D and trimming came from the DNA. The sample contains around 170,000 clones, 84% of them found a single time. In total, the top ten clones hold 12% to 15% of the sample.

The sequence came from a man between 18 and 35 years old with active or convalescent COVID-19. Sequences were obtained from peripheral blood. This chain is built from TRBV7-9 and TRBJ1-4; the D gene is possibly TRBD1, with 5 bases matching. The sequenced DNA is TGTGCCAGCAGCTACGGGGGGACTAATGAAAAACTGTTTTTT. Translated, this gives CASSYGGTNEKLFF.